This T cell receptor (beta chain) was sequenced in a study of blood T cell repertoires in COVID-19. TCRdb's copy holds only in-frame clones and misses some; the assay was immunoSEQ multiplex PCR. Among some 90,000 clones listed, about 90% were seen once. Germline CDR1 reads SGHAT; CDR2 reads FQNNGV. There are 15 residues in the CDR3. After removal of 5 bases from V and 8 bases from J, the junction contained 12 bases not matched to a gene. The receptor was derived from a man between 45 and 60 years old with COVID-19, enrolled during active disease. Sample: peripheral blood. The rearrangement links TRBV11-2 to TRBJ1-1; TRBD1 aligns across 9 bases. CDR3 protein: CASSRGTGRSLEAFF. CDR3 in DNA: TGTGCCAGCAGCAGAGGGACAGGGAGAAGTTTAGAAGCTTTCTTT.